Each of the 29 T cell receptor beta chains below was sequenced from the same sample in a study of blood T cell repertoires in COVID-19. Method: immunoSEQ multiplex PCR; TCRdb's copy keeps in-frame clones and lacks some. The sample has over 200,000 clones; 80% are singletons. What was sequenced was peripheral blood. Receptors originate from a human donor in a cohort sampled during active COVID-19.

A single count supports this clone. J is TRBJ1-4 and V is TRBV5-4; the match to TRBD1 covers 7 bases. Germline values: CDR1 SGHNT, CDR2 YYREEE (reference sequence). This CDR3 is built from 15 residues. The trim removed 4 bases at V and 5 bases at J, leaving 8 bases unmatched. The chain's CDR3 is CASSTRQGGNEKLFF. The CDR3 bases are TGTGCCAGCAGCACTCGACAGGGAGGAAATGAAAAACTGTTTTTT.

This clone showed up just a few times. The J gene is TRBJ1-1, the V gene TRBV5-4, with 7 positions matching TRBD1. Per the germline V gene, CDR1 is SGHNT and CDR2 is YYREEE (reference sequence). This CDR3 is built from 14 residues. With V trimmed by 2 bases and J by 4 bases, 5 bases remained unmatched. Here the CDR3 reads CASSLLGGRTEAFF. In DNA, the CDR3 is TGTGCCAGCAGCTTATTAGGGGGCCGCACTGAAGCTTTCTTT.

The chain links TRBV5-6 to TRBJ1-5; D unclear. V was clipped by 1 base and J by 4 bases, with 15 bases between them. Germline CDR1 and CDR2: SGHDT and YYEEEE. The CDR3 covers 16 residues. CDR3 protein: CASSLRRFYPNQPQHF. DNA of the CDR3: TGTGCCAGCAGCTTGAGGAGGTTTTATCCGAATCAGCCCCAGCATTTT.

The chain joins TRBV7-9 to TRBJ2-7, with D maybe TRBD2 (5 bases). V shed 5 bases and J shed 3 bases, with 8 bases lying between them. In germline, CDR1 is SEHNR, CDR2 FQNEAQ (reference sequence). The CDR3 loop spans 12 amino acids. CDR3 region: CASSPRDYEQYF. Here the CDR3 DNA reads TGTGCCAGCAGCCCTCGGGACTACGAGCAGTACTTC.

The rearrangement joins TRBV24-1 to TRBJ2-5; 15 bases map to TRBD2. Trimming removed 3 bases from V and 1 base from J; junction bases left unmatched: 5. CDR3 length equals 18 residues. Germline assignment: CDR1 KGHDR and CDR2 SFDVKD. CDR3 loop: CATSDLGTSGRIQETQYF. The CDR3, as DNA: TGTGCCACCAGTGATCTGGGGACTAGCGGGAGGATCCAAGAGACCCAGTACTTC.

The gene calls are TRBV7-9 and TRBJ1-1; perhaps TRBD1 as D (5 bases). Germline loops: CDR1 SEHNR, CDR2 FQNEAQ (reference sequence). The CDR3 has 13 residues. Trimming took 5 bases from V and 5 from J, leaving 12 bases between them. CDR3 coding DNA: TGTGCCAGCAGCCGAATGGGGGGGACTGAAGCTTTCTTT. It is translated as CASSRMGGTEAFF.

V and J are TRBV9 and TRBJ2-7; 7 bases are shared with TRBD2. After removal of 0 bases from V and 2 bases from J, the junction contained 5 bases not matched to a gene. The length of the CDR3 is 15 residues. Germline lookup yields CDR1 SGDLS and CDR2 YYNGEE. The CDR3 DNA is TGTGCCAGCAGCGTAGGCGCGGGAGTCGCCTACGAGCAGTACTTC. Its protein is CASSVGAGVAYEQYF.

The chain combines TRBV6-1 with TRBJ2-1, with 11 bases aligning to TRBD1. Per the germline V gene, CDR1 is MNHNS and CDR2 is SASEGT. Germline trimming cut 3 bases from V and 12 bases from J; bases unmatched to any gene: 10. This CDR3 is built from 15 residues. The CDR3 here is CASSDGDRGRWAQFF. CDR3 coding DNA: TGTGCCAGCAGTGACGGGGACAGGGGGAGGTGGGCGCAGTTCTTC.

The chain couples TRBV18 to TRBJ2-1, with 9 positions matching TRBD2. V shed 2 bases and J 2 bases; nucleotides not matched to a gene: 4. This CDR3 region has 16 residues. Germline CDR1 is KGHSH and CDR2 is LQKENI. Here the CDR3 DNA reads TGTGCCAGCTCACCATTTAGCGGGAGCGCCTACAATGAGCAGTTCTTC. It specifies CASSPFSGSAYNEQFF.

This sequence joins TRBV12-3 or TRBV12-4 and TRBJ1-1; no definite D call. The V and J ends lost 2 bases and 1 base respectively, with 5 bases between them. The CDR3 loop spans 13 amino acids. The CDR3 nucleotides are TGTGCCAGCAGTTTAACACAGAACACTGAAGCTTTCTTT. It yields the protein CASSLTQNTEAFF.

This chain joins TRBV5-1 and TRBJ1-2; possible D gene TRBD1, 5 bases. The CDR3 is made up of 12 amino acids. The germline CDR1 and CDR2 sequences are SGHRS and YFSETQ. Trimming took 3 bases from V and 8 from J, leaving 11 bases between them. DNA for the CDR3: TGCGCCAGCAGCTACGGACAAGAGGGCTACACCTTC. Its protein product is CASSYGQEGYTF.

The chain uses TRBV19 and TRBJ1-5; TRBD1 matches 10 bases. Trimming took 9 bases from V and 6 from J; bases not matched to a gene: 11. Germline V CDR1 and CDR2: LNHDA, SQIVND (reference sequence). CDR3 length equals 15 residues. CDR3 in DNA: TGTGCCAGCGAGCGACAGGGGGCTTTGGGTCAGCCCCAGCATTTT. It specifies CASERQGALGQPQHF.

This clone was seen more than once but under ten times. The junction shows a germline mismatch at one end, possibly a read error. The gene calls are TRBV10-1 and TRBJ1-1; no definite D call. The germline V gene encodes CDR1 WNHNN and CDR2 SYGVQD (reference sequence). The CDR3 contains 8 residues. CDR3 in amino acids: CASRGGVF. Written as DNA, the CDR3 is TGCGCCAGTCGCGGCGGGGTCTTT.

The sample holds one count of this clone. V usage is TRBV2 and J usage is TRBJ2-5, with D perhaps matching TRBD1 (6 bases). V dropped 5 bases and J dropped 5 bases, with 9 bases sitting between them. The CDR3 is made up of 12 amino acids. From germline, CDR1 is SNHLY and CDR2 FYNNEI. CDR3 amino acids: CASSHRVETQYF. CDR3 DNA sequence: TGTGCCAGCAGTCACAGGGTCGAGACCCAGTACTTC.

CDR3 loop: CATSDFPRGNSGANVLTF. The CDR3 DNA reads as TGTGCCACCAGTGATTTCCCCAGGGGGAACTCTGGGGCCAACGTCCTGACTTTC. V usage is TRBV24-1 and J usage is TRBJ2-6; 7 bases align to TRBD1. Trimming removed 1 base from V and 0 bases from J; junction bases left unmatched: 5. Per the germline V gene, CDR1 is KGHDR and CDR2 is SFDVKD. This CDR3 region has 18 residues.

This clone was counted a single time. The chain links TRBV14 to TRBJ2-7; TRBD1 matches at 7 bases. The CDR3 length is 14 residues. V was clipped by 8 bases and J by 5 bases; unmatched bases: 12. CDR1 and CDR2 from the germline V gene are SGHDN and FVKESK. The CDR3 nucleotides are TGTGCCAGCTCTAAGGGGGCAAGTCTCCACGAGCAGTACTTC. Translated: CASSKGASLHEQYF.

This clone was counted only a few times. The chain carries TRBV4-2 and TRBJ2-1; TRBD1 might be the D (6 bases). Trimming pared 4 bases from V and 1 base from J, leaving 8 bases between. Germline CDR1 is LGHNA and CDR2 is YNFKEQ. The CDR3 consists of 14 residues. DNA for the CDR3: TGTGCCAGCAGCCGCGACAGGTCCTACAATGAGCAGTTCTTC. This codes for CASSRDRSYNEQFF.

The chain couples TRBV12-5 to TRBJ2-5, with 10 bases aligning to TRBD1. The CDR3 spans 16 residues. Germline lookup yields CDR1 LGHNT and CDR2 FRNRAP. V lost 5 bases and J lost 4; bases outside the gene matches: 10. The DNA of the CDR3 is TGTGCTAGTGGTGTCGGAGCCGGGACAGGGGCAGAGACCCAGTACTTC. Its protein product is CASGVGAGTGAETQYF.

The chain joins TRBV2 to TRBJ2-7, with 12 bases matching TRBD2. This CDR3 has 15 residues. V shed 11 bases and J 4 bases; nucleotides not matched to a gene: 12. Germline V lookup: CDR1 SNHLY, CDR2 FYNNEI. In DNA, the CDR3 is TGTGCCGGCCAAAAATCGACTAGCGGGAGTTACGAGCAGTACTTC. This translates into CAGQKSTSGSYEQYF.

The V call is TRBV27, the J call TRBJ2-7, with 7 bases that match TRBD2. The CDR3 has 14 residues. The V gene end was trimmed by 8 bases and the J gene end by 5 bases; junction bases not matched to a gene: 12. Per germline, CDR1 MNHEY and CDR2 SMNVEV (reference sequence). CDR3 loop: CASADRAGVDEQYF. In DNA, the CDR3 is TGTGCCAGCGCGGATCGGGCGGGAGTTGACGAGCAGTACTTC.

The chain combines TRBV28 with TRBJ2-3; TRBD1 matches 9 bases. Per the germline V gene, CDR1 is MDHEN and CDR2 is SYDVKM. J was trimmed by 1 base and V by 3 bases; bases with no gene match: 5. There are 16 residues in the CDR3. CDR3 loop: CASSFLRDRGTDTQYF. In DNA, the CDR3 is TGTGCCAGCAGTTTCCTAAGGGACAGGGGCACAGATACGCAGTATTTT.

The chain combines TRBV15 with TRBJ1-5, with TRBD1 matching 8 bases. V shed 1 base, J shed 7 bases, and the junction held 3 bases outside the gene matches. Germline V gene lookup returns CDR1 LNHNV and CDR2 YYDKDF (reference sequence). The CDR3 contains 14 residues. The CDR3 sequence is CATSRGTGSQPQHF. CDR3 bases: TGTGCCACCAGCAGAGGGACAGGGTCGCAGCCCCAGCATTTT.

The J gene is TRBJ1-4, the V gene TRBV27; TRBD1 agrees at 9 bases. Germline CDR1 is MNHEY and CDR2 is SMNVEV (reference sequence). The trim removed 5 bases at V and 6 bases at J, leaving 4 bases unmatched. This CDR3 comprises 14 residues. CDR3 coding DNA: TGTGCCAGCAGTCTACAGGGGGCGGATGAAAAACTGTTTTTT. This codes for CASSLQGADEKLFF.

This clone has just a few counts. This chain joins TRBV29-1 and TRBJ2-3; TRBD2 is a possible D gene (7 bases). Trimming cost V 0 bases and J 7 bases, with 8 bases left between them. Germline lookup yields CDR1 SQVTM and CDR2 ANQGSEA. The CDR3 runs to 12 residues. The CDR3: CSVEDGGHTQYF. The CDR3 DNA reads TGCAGCGTTGAAGACGGGGGGCATACGCAGTATTTT.

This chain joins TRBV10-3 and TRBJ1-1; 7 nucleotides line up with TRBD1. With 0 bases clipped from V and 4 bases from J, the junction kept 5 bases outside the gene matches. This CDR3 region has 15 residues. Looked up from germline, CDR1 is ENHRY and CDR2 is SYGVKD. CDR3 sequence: CAISESLDRATEAFF. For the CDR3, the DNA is TGTGCCATCAGTGAGTCGCTAGACAGGGCCACTGAAGCTTTCTTT.

CDR3 protein: CASSGQGCQPQHF. The CDR3 region has the DNA TGTGCCAGCAGCGGACAGGGCTGCCAGCCCCAGCATTTT. The chain joins TRBV21-1 to TRBJ1-5; the D call of TRBD1 is as the table states it, not checked on the DNA. TRBV21-1 is tagged as a pseudogene. This CDR3 comprises 13 residues.

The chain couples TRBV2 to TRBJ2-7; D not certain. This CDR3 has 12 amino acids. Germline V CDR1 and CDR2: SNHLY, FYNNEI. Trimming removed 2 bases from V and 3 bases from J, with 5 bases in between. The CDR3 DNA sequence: TGTGCCAGCAGTGAACAGGACTACGAGCAGTACTTC. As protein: CASSEQDYEQYF.

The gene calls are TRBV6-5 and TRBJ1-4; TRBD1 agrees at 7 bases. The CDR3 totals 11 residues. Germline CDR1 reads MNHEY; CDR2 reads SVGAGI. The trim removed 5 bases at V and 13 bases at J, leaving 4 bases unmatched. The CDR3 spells CASSQDRRLFF. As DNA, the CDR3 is TGTGCCAGCAGTCAGGACAGGCGACTGTTTTTT.

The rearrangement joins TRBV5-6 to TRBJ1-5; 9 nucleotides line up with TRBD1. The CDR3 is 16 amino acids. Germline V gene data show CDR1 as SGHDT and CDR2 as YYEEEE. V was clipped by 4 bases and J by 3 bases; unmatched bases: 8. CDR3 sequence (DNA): TGTGCCAGCAGCGTATCAGGGACAGGGAACAATCAGCCCCAGCATTTT. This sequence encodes CASSVSGTGNNQPQHF.